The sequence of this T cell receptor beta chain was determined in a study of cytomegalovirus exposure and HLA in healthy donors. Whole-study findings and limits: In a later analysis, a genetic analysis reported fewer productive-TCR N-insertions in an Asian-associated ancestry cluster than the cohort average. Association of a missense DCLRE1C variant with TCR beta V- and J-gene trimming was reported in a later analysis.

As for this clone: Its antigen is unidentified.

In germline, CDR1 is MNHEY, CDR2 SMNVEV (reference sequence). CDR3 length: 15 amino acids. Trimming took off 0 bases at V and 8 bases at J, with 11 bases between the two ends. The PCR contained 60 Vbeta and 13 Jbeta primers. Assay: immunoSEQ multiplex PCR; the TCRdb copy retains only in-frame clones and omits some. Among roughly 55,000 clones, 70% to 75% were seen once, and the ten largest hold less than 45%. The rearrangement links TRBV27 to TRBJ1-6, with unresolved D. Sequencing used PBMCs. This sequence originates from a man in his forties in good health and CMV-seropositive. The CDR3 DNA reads TGTGCCAGCAGTTTATCGTCGGGATTTGATTCACCCCTCCACTTT. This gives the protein CASSLSSGFDSPLHF.